This T cell receptor beta chain was captured in a study of blood T cell repertoires in COVID-19. Looking at the study overall: COVID-19 samples from acute and convalescent phases originated in the United States, Italy and Spain. The analysed material was cDNA or gDNA that came from T cells, B-cell-depleted T cells, or PBMCs.

Authors' processing steps: Nucleated cell number was recorded as an estimate derived from reference gene primer amplification. Generated by immunoSEQ multiplex PCR, the TCRdb table keeps only in-frame clones and is missing some. V and J calls and clone size are given by that table; D and trimming were obtained from the DNA. The sample holds roughly 260,000 clones; roughly 82% are singletons and the top ten take 4.9%. Trimming removed 10 bases from V and 2 bases from J; junction bases left unmatched: 4. The CDR3 loop spans 13 amino acids. Germline lookup yields CDR1 ENHRY and CDR2 SYGVKD. This clone appeared once.

The receptor was isolated from a woman of 80 years or more with active or convalescent COVID-19. Material: peripheral blood. The chain employs TRBV10-3 and TRBJ1-3; 8 bases are a match to TRBD1. The CDR3 coding sequence is TGTGCCACCCAGGGGGCGCCTGGAAACACCATATATTTT. It translates to CATQGAPGNTIYF.